This TCR beta chain was retrieved from a study of T cell repertoires in aging, cancer and after chemotherapy. Study-wide context: Pre- and post-chemotherapy samples were paired from glioblastoma patients treated with temozolomide-based therapy. General observations from the study: Untreated cancer patients had significantly lower blood TCR diversity than age-matched healthy donors. The repertoire data cannot show anything about immunological memory following chemotherapy. Across the chemotherapy interval, each cancer cohort showed higher median generation probability, suggesting thymic rebound.

Amplification of TCR beta used genomic DNA extracted from peripheral blood. Germline CDR1 is MNHEY and CDR2 is SVGEGT. Deletions cut 7 bases from V and 5 bases from J, with 14 bases between. This CDR3 spans 14 amino acids. Rearranged V-D-J TRB sequences were amplified with a mixed TRB-A/B primer pool. MiXCR, applied by TCRdb to the multiplex PCR reads, yields one record per CDR3 protein. Of some 19,000 distinct CDR3 sequences listed, approximately 40% are singletons. This clonotype was picked up a small number of times. What it binds is unknown. The source is a human donor with a solid tumor. Sample: blood. The chain uses TRBV6-2 or TRBV6-3 and TRBJ2-2, with D possibly matching TRBD1 (5 bases). In DNA form, the CDR3 reads TGTGCCAGCACCTGGGGCAGCTCAACCGGGGAGCTGTTTTTT. Amino acid sequence: CASTWGSSTGELFF.